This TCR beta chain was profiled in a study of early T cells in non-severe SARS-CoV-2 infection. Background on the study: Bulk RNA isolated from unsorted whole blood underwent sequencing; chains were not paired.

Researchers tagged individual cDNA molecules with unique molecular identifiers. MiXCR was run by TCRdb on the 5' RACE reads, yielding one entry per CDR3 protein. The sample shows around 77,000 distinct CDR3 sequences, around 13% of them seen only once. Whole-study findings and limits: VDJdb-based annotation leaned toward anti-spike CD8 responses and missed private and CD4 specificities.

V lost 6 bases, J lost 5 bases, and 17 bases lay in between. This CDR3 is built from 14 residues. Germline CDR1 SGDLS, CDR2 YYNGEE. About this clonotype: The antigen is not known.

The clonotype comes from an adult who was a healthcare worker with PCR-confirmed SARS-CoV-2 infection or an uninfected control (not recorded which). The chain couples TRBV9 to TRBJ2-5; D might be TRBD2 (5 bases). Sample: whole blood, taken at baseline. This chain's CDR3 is CASTRGLVDETQYF. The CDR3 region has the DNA TGTGCCAGCACCCGGGGTCTAGTTGACGAGACCCAGTACTTC.